This paragraph reports one T cell receptor beta chain. At one of its ends the junction is not consistent with the germline gene, which may arise from a read error. Original methodology: Researchers report that nucleated cell counts were estimated from reference gene primer amplification. Sequenced by immunoSEQ multiplex PCR; TCRdb stores in-frame clones only, minus some. That table furnishes V, J and clone size, whereas the DNA furnished D and trimming. This sample has 25,000 to 35,000 clones, with 75% to 90% found just once. The data derive from a study of blood T cell repertoires in COVID-19. Study background: Both acute and convalescent COVID-19 samples were obtained from the United States, Italy and Spain. Nucleic acid was either cDNA or gDNA, and it came from T cells, B-cell-depleted T cells, or PBMCs.

Looked up from germline, CDR1 is SSHAT and CDR2 is FNYEAQ (reference sequence). The length of the CDR3 is 13 residues. The source of this sequence is an elderly man with acute or convalescent COVID-19. V gene TRBV7-7 combines with J gene TRBJ1-4, with D maybe TRBD1 (6 bases). Input material: peripheral blood. In nucleotides, the CDR3 is TGTGCTAGCAGCCCAACGGACAGCGAAAAACTGTTTTTT. It codes for CASSPTDSEKLFF. The complete variable domain, with remaining parts taken from reference TRBV7-7 and TRBJ1-4, reads GAGVSQSPRYKVTKRGQDVTLRCDPISSHATLYWYQQALGQGPEFLTYFNYEAQPDKSGLPSDRFSAERPEGSISTLTIQRTEQRDSAMYRCASSPTDSEKLFFGSGTQLSVL.